Below, 29 T cell receptor beta chains from the same sample are listed, as sequenced in a study of blood T cell repertoires in COVID-19. Libraries were prepared by immunoSEQ multiplex PCR; TCRdb keeps only in-frame clonotypes and omits some of them. The sample records some 380,000 clones, roughly 86% being singletons. Sequenced sample: peripheral blood. The receptors were sampled from a human donor with acute or convalescent COVID-19. The donor label of this sample is uncertain.

This rearrangement joins TRBV7-8 to TRBJ2-1; the match to TRBD2 covers 11 bases. The J segment lost 4 bases and the V segment lost 5 bases, leaving 10 bases of the junction unmatched. Germline assignment: CDR1 SGHVS and CDR2 FQNEAQ. This CDR3 is 17 amino acids long. The CDR3 DNA sequence: TGTGCCAGCAGCCCTCCCCTCGGGACTAGCGGATACAATGAGCAGTTCTTC. Amino acids: CASSPPLGTSGYNEQFF.

In its sample, this clone was seen a few times. The chain joins TRBV11-2 to TRBJ1-6; D gene ambiguous. Germline lookup yields CDR1 SGHAT and CDR2 FQNNGV. The ends were cut back, 5 bases at V and 6 bases at J, with 2 bases in the middle. The CDR3 totals 11 residues. The CDR3 DNA is TGTGCCAGCAGCCTTAATTCACCCCTCCACTTT. Protein product: CASSLNSPLHF.

This clone appeared once. The chain is built from TRBV7-2 and TRBJ1-4; D gene unclear. V was trimmed by 5 bases and J by 0 bases, leaving 13 bases between them. The CDR3 runs 16 residues. The V gene's germline CDR1 is SGHTA and CDR2 FQGNSA. The CDR3 sequence is CASSALTGATNEKLFF. CDR3 DNA: TGTGCCAGCAGCGCCCTTACGGGAGCAACTAATGAAAAACTGTTTTTT.

The V call is TRBV4-1, the J call TRBJ2-7; 11 bases agree with TRBD1. J gave up 3 bases and V 1 base, and 2 bases lay outside the gene matches. Germline lookup yields CDR1 MGHRA and CDR2 YSYEKL. This CDR3 region has 15 residues. As DNA, the CDR3 is TGCGCCAGCAGCCAAGGGGGGACAGGGGGCTACGAGCAGTACTTC. This encodes CASSQGGTGGYEQYF.

The chain is built from TRBV11-3 and TRBJ2-1, with 10 positions matching TRBD2. Germline-derived CDR1 and CDR2 are SGHNT and YENEEA. The ends lost 1 base at V and 8 bases at J; junction bases unmatched: 8. The CDR3 is 16 residues long. The CDR3 sequence: CASSLAASGGRHEQFF. CDR3 nucleotides: TGTGCCAGCAGCTTAGCGGCTAGCGGGGGCCGCCATGAGCAGTTCTTC.

The rearrangement joins TRBV30 to TRBJ1-6; D unresolved. V shed 2 bases and J shed 10 bases, with 12 bases lying between them. The CDR3 covers 13 residues. CDR1 is GTSNPN and CDR2 is SVGIG in the germline V gene (reference sequence). Here the CDR3 reads CAWSTFRGSPLHF. CDR3 nucleotides: TGTGCCTGGAGTACGTTCCGAGGGTCACCCCTCCACTTT.

V is TRBV28 and J is TRBJ1-5; D call uncertain. Germline lookup yields CDR1 MDHEN and CDR2 SYDVKM. Trimming shortened V by 3 bases and J by 0 bases, and 9 bases separated the two germline ends. This CDR3 is 15 amino acids long. The CDR3 bases are TGTGCCAGCAGTTTGCTGTCGGTTAGCAATCAGCCCCAGCATTTT. Translation gives CASSLLSVSNQPQHF.

V and J are TRBV12-3 or TRBV12-4 and TRBJ1-1; D unclear. Deletions cut 3 bases from V and 1 base from J, with 6 bases between. The CDR3 spans 13 residues. CDR3 sequence (DNA): TGTGCCAGCAGTTTTAGAGGGAACACTGAAGCTTTCTTT. It yields the protein CASSFRGNTEAFF.

This clone came up a few times. The rearrangement links TRBV18 to TRBJ1-5; D remains unclear. Trimming took 2 bases from V and 0 from J, leaving 8 bases between them. CDR3 length: 15 amino acids. The germline V gene has CDR1 KGHSH and CDR2 LQKENI. DNA for the CDR3: TGTGCCAGCTCACCAGGGCAGTATAGCAATCAGCCCCAGCATTTT. Protein: CASSPGQYSNQPQHF.

The chain has TRBV28 and TRBJ2-1; D not certain. The germline CDR1 and CDR2 sequences are MDHEN and SYDVKM. The germline V and J ends were trimmed by 4 bases and 10 bases, with 11 bases remaining between them. The CDR3 has 12 residues. CDR3 in DNA: TGTGCCAGCAGTTCCCCTTTCGGGGAGCAGTTCTTC. This codes for CASSSPFGEQFF.

The rearrangement links TRBV30 to TRBJ1-3; D ambiguous. V gave up 0 bases and J gave up 11 bases, with 14 bases separating them. Germline lookup yields CDR1 GTSNPN and CDR2 SVGIG (reference sequence). The CDR3 runs to 13 residues. CDR3 sequence reads: CAWSVRGVVAIYF. CDR3 in DNA: TGTGCCTGGAGTGTACGGGGTGTAGTTGCCATATATTTT.

The chain joins TRBV9 to TRBJ1-6; perhaps TRBD1 as D (5 bases). Germline V gene data show CDR1 as SGDLS and CDR2 as YYNGEE. The length of the CDR3 is 13 residues. Trimming took off 4 bases at V and 11 bases at J, with 13 bases between the two ends. CDR3 region: CASSLRQLAPLHF. The CDR3 region has the DNA TGTGCCAGCAGCTTAAGACAGTTGGCACCCCTCCACTTT. Drawing the rest from reference TRBV9 and TRBJ1-6, the complete variable domain is DSGVTQTPKHLITATGQRVTLRCSPRSGDLSVYWYQQSLDQGLQFLIQYYNGEERAKGNILERFSAQQFPDLHSELNLSSLELGDSALYFCASSLRQLAPLHFGNGTRLTVT.

The rearrangement uses TRBV7-9 and TRBJ1-6; TRBD1 is a possible D gene (5 bases). V dropped 1 base and J dropped 6 bases, with 10 bases sitting between them. This CDR3 is 15 amino acids long. Germline CDR1 reads SEHNR; CDR2 reads FQNEAQ (reference sequence). Written as DNA, the CDR3 is TGTGCCAGCAGCTTAGGGGGCCTCGTTAATTCACCCCTCCACTTT. Protein sequence: CASSLGGLVNSPLHF.

V gene TRBV15 combines with J gene TRBJ1-5, with 7 bases matching TRBD1. V lost 8 bases, J lost 4 bases, and 14 bases stayed unmatched. Germline values: CDR1 LNHNV, CDR2 YYDKDF (reference sequence). This CDR3 is 16 amino acids long. This CDR3 is CATANEGAGRNQPQHF. In nucleotides, the CDR3 is TGTGCCACCGCTAACGAGGGGGCCGGGAGAAATCAGCCCCAGCATTTT.

This clone showed up just once. The genes are TRBV12-5 and TRBJ1-2; 7 bases agree with TRBD1. This CDR3 is 13 amino acids long. The junction had 8 bases not matched to a gene; V was cut back by 6 bases and J by 7 bases. Germline lookup yields CDR1 LGHNT and CDR2 FRNRAP. The CDR3 protein is CASGSQGFAGYTF. The CDR3 bases are TGTGCTAGTGGGTCACAGGGGTTTGCTGGCTACACCTTC.

The chain is built from TRBV4-2 and TRBJ1-5; D call uncertain. Trimming shortened V by 0 bases and J by 2 bases, and 14 bases separated the two germline ends. This CDR3 has 17 amino acids. The germline V gene has CDR1 LGHNA and CDR2 YNFKEQ. This chain's CDR3 is CASSQDATAGGNQPQHF. The CDR3 nucleotides read TGTGCCAGCAGCCAAGATGCGACGGCGGGTGGCAATCAGCCCCAGCATTTT.

This sequence joins TRBV18 and TRBJ1-4; unclear D gene. The germline V gene has CDR1 KGHSH and CDR2 LQKENI. This CDR3 region has 12 residues. Trimming cost V 3 bases and J 8 bases, with 7 bases left between them. CDR3 DNA sequence: TGTGCCAGCTCACCTAGAAACGAAAAACTGTTTTTT. Encoded protein: CASSPRNEKLFF.

V and J are TRBV6-4 and TRBJ1-1; D is perhaps TRBD1 (5 bases). Trimming removed 3 bases from V and 2 bases from J, with 7 bases in between. Germline loops: CDR1 MRHNA, CDR2 SNTAGT. This CDR3 comprises 13 residues. Here the CDR3 DNA reads TGTGCCAGCAGTGAAAGGGGAAACACTGAAGCTTTCTTT. It yields the protein CASSERGNTEAFF.

Concerning this clone: Distinct nucleotide sequences in the sample also encode this CDR3. The V gene is TRBV2, the J gene TRBJ1-2; 7 bases are a match to TRBD1. Per the germline V gene, CDR1 is SNHLY and CDR2 is FYNNEI. This CDR3 has 12 amino acids. V was pared by 6 bases and J by 8 bases, with 6 bases of the junction left unmatched. The CDR3 is CASSRTGDGYTF. The DNA for the CDR3 is TGTGCCAGCAGCAGGACAGGTGACGGCTACACCTTC.

The CDR3 DNA is TGTGCCAGCAGTTTCCAGGGGGCGAGTGGCTACACCTTC. Protein sequence: CASSFQGASGYTF. J is TRBJ1-2 and V is TRBV12-3 or TRBV12-4, with TRBD1 matching 8 bases. The CDR3 has 13 amino acids. V gave up 3 bases and J gave up 7 bases; unmatched junction bases: 4.

V gene TRBV10-3 combines with J gene TRBJ2-7, with D possibly matching TRBD1 (8 bases). There are 18 residues in the CDR3. Trimming cost V 4 bases and J 6 bases, with 28 bases left between them. Germline values: CDR1 ENHRY, CDR2 SYGVKD. The CDR3 region is CAISGVGVIAGGGGEQYF. The CDR3 bases are TGTGCCATCAGTGGAGTAGGAGTGATTGCAGGGGGCGGGGGCGAGCAGTACTTC.

J is TRBJ2-5 and V is TRBV3-1 (or the pseudogene TRBV3-2); D is possibly TRBD1 (6 bases). In germline, CDR1 is LGHDT, CDR2 YNNKEL (reference sequence). This CDR3 has 15 residues. The germline V and J ends were trimmed by 1 base and 2 bases, with 11 bases remaining between them. CDR3 nucleotides: TGTGCCAGCAGCCAAGGTAGACAGGTACAAGAGACCCAGTACTTC. It specifies CASSQGRQVQETQYF.

Note on this clone: Distinct nucleotide sequences in the sample also encode this CDR3. The chain recombines TRBV30 with TRBJ1-2; the D gene is possibly TRBD1 (5 bases). Germline-derived CDR1 and CDR2 are GTSNPN and SVGIG (reference sequence). V lost 1 base and J lost 4, with 7 bases in between. The CDR3 is 12 amino acids. CDR3 amino acids: CAWSAGLYGYTF. The CDR3 DNA is TGTGCCTGGAGTGCAGGGCTCTATGGCTACACCTTC.

The chain carries TRBV20-1 and TRBJ2-7, with 12 bases aligning to TRBD1. Trimming cost V 3 bases and J 5 bases; bases outside gene matches: 5. The CDR3 totals 14 residues. CDR1 is DFQATT, CDR2 SNEGSKA, per germline (reference sequence). The CDR3 spells CSASAGTGGNEQYF. The CDR3 DNA is TGCAGTGCTAGTGCCGGGACAGGGGGCAACGAGCAGTACTTC.

The chain is built from TRBV5-1 and TRBJ2-3, with 13 bases identical to TRBD2. Germline assignment: CDR1 SGHRS and CDR2 YFSETQ. V shed 4 bases, J shed 4 bases, and the junction held 6 bases outside the gene matches. The CDR3 runs 16 residues. The CDR3 nucleotides are TGCGCCAGCAGCCGCCTCGGACTAGCGGGAGCAGATACGCAGTATTTT. Translation: CASSRLGLAGADTQYF.

V and J are TRBV12-3 or TRBV12-4 and TRBJ1-6; no firm D call. CDR3 length equals 13 residues. The ends were cut back, 3 bases at V and 9 bases at J, with 9 bases in the middle. CDR3 in DNA: TGTGCCAGCAGTTTTAGTGAGGTTTCACCCCTCCACTTT. It codes for CASSFSEVSPLHF.

The V and J genes are TRBV29-1 and TRBJ2-5; a weak D match, TRBD1 (7 bases). CDR3 size: 14 residues. V dropped 5 bases and J dropped 2 bases, with 15 bases sitting between them. Germline values: CDR1 SQVTM, CDR2 ANQGSEA. The CDR3 is CSVPQQGRQETQYF. The CDR3 region has the DNA TGCAGCGTTCCTCAACAGGGGAGGCAAGAGACCCAGTACTTC.

This clone was detected a few times. The chain recombines TRBV5-6 with TRBJ1-4, with D perhaps matching TRBD1 (5 bases). The V end was cut by 4 bases, the J end by 7 bases, with 11 bases between. The CDR3 sequence is 13 residues long. CDR1 is SGHDT, CDR2 YYEEEE, per germline. As DNA, the CDR3 is TGTGCCAGCAGCAGGGGTATGGCTGAAAAACTGTTTTTT. This encodes CASSRGMAEKLFF.

This clone was observed once. The CDR3 reads CASSTSGATDTQYF. CDR3 nucleotides: TGTGCCAGCTCGACTAGCGGGGCCACAGATACGCAGTATTTT. J is TRBJ2-3 and V is TRBV18; 11 bases match TRBD2. Per the germline V gene, CDR1 is KGHSH and CDR2 is LQKENI. J lost 2 bases, V lost 6 bases, and 1 base had no gene match. This CDR3 contains 14 residues.